Listed below are T cell receptor beta chains from one sample, sequenced in a study of T cells in Graves' hyperthyroidism and ophthalmopathy. MiXCR, run by TCRdb on the multiplex PCR reads, gives a single entry per CDR3 protein. The profile shows about 480,000 distinct CDR3 sequences, approximately 15% of them singletons. Sequenced material: blood. These receptors were collected from a woman aged 18-29 years with Graves' hyperthyroidism. The CDR3 runs from the conserved cysteine through the conserved F or W. The D gene is left open where the match is weak. Rows give clone size only sometimes, using once, few, many, or a class for an expanded clone.

TRBJ1-2,TRBV29-1,.,.,TGCAGCGTTGTACAGCTATTCTATGGCTACACCTTC,CSVVQLFYGYTF
TRBJ1-2,TRBV25-1,.,.,TGTGCCAGCAGTGAAATGGGAGGAGGCTATGGCTACACCTTC,CASSEMGGGYGYTF
TRBJ2-1,TRBV30,many,.,TGTGCCTGGAGGGGGGGCTCCTACAATGAGCAGTTCTTC,CAWRGGSYNEQFF
TRBJ1-5,TRBV2,many,.,TGTGCCAGCAGTTTTGACCCGAGCAATCAGCCCCAGCATTTT,CASSFDPSNQPQHF
TRBJ2-5,TRBV7-9,many,.,TGTGCCAGCAGCTTAACCGGGACCGGTGCAATCGACCAGTACTTC,CASSLTGTGAIDQYF
TRBJ2-3,TRBV19,many,.,TGTGCCAGTAGTAAGTGGCGGGGTTCGGGTACAGATACGCAGTATTTT,CASSKWRGSGTDTQYF
TRBJ2-5,TRBV3-1,many,.,TGTGCCAGCAGCCAAATCTCCGGACTACAAGAGACCCAGTACTTC,CASSQISGLQETQYF
TRBJ2-7,TRBV2,.,TRBD1,TGTGCCAGCAGTGATATGGATACAGGGGTGGAGCAGTACTTC,CASSDMDTGVEQYF
TRBJ2-7,TRBV7-9,few,TRBD1,TGTGCCAGCAGCCACCAACCGGGACAGGGGACCAGGTCCGAGCAGTACTTC,CASSHQPGQGTRSEQYF
TRBJ2-3,TRBV30,many,.,TGTGCCTGGAGTGCTGGGTCGACAGATACGCAGTATTTT,CAWSAGSTDTQYF
TRBJ2-1,TRBV14,few,.,TGTGCCAGCAGCAAATCAGTTACCGAGCAGTTCTTC,CASSKSVTEQFF
TRBJ2-2,TRBV19,.,.,TGTGCCAGTGATAGGAACACCGGGGAGCTGTTTTTT,CASDRNTGELFF
TRBJ2-5,TRBV5-1,.,TRBD2,TGCGCCAGCAGCCCGGGGGGGATTCAAGAGACCCAGTACTTC,CASSPGGIQETQYF
TRBJ2-1,TRBV12-3/TRBV12-4,many,TRBD2,TGTGCCAGCAGGGGGCTAGCGGCCAGGTCTTACAATGAGCAGTTCTTC,CASRGLAARSYNEQFF
TRBJ2-1,TRBV4-1,few,TRBD2,TGCGCCAGCAGCCAGGGAGCGGGGAGCTCCTACAATGAGCAGTTCTTC,CASSQGAGSSYNEQFF
TRBJ2-3,TRBV9,many,.,TGTGCCAGCAGGAAGATTAGCAGCCTCACAGATACGCAGTATTTT,CASRKISSLTDTQYF
TRBJ1-1,TRBV20-1,few,.,TGCAGTGCTCCCGGAGCCGAGGGGCTGAACACTGAAGCTTTCTTT,CSAPGAEGLNTEAFF
TRBJ2-7,TRBV5-1,many,TRBD1,TGCGCCAGCAGCGATGGACAGGGGATTCTCTACGAGCAGTACTTC,CASSDGQGILYEQYF
TRBJ2-2,TRBV6-1,many,TRBD1,TGTGCCGGCCCCGGGACAGGGGGTTACGGGGAGCTGTTTTTT,CAGPGTGGYGELFF
TRBJ2-7,TRBV6-1,many,TRBD1,TGTGCCACCCGGACAGGGTCGGCTCCCGAGCAGTACTTC,CATRTGSAPEQYF
TRBJ2-1,TRBV20-1,many,TRBD2,TGCAGTGCTAGGCAACTGGGACTAGCCGAGAAGGGTGAGCAGTTCTTC,CSARQLGLAEKGEQFF
TRBJ2-1,TRBV3-1,.,.,TGTGCCAGCAGCCAAGCACTGGGCGGGGACTCAAGTTTCGATGAGCGGTTCTTC,CASSQALGGDSSFDERFF
TRBJ1-1,TRBV7-2,few,TRBD1,TGTGCCAGCAGCTGGGACAGGGCAGTGGGGACTGAAGCTTTCTTT,CASSWDRAVGTEAFF
TRBJ2-5,TRBV12-3/TRBV12-4,.,TRBD2,TGTGCCAGCAGCAATATAGCGGGAGGGGGAGAGACCCAGTACTTC,CASSNIAGGGETQYF
TRBJ2-1,TRBV15,.,TRBD2,TGTGCCACCAGCCCACGACTAGCGGGAGTCTACAATGAGCAGTTCTTC,CATSPRLAGVYNEQFF
TRBJ2-1,TRBV5-1,many,.,TGCGCCAGCAGCGGGGACAGCGGGACGCAGTTCTTC,CASSGDSGTQFF
TRBJ2-3,TRBV20-1,many,TRBD2,TGCAGTGCTAGAGGTTCTAGCGGGAGTGGGGCCACAGATACGCAGTATTTT,CSARGSSGSGATDTQYF
TRBJ2-1,TRBV9,many,TRBD2,TGTGCCAGCAGCGGCGGTCCTAGCGGGAGTTCCTACAATGAGCAGTTCTTC,CASSGGPSGSSYNEQFF